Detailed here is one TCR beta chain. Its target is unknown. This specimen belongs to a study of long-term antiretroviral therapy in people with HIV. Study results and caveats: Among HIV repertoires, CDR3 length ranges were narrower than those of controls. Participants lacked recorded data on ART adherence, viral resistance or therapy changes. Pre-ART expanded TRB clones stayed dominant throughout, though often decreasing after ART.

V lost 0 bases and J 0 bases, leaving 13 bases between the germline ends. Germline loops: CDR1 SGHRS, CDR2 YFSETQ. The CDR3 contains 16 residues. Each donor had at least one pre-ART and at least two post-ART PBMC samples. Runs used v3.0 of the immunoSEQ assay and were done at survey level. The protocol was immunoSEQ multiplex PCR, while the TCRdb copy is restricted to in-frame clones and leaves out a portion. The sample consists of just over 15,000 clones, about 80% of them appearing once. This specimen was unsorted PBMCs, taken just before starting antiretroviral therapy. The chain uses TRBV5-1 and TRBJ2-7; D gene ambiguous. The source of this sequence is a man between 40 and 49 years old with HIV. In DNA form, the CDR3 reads TGCGCCAGCAGCTTGGCCGAAGGGCTCCTCTCCTACGAGCAGTACTTC. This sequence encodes CASSLAEGLLSYEQYF.